The T cell receptor beta chain described here comes from a study of blood T cells in healthy people across ages. The use of a sample-barcoded 5' primer and a J-beta primer mix characterized a second PCR of roughly 6 to 11 cycles. MiXCR, run by TCRdb on the 5' RACE reads, gives a single entry per CDR3 protein. The sample records approximately 810,000 distinct CDR3 sequences, about 36% being singletons. The germline gives CDR1 DFQATT, CDR2 SNEGSKA (reference sequence). This CDR3 has 16 amino acids. After removal of 6 bases from V and 7 bases from J, the junction contained 11 bases not matched to a gene. Per sample, no less than 5 micrograms of total RNA were extracted.

V and J are TRBV20-1 and TRBJ2-3; 15 bases match TRBD2. The TCR originated in a man aged 18 to 30 in good health. The sample comprised blood. The CDR3 region has the DNA TGCAGTGCCCGCTCCCGGACTAGCGGGGGGGCCAATACGCAGTATTTT. As protein: CSARSRTSGGANTQYF.